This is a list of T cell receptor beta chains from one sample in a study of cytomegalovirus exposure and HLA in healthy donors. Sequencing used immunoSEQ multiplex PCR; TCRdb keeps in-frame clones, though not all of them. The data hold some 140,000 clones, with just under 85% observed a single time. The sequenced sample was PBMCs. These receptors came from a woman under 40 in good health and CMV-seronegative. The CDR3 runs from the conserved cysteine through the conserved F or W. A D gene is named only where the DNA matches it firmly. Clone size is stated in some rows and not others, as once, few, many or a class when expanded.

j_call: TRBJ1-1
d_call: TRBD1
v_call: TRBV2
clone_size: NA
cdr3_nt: TGTGCCAGCAGGGCCGGGACAGCGAACACTGAAGCTTTCTTT
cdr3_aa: CASRAGTANTEAFF

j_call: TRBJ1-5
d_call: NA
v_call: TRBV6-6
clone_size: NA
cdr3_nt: TGTGCCAGCCTGGGACACTCTAATCAGCCCCAGCATTTT
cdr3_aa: CASLGHSNQPQHF

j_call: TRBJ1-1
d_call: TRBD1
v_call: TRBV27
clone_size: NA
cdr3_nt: TGTGCCAGCAGGAAGGGGGACAGGGATTACACTGAAGCTTTCTTT
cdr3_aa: CASRKGDRDYTEAFF

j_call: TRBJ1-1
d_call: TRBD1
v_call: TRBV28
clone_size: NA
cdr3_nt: TGTGCCAGCAGTTTATATAGAGACAGGGCGGGCACTGAAGCTTTCTTT
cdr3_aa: CASSLYRDRAGTEAFF

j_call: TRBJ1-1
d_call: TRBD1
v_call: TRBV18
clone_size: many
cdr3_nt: TGTGCCAGCTCACCACGGGACAGGTCCTTGAGCACTGAAGCTTTCTTT
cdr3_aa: CASSPRDRSLSTEAFF

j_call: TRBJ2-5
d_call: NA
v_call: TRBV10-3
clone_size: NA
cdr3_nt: TGTGCCATCACCGCGGGGCTGGGAGAGACCCAGTACTTC
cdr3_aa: CAITAGLGETQYF

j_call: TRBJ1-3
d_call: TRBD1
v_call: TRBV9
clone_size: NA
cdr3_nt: TGTGCCAGCAGCGCGCAACAGGGGGCGGACACCATATATTTT
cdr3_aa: CASSAQQGADTIYF

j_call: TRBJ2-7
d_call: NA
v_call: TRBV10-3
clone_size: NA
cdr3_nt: TGTGCCATCAGCGAGTTTAGTAACGAGCAGTACTTC
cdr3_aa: CAISEFSNEQYF

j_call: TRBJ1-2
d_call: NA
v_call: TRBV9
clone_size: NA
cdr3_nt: TGTGCCAGCAGCCCCCTTTCGGTATCTAACTATGGCTACACCTTC
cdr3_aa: CASSPLSVSNYGYTF

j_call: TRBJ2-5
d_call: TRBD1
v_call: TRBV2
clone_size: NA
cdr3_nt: TGTGCCAGCAGGGCGACAGGGGCGCGGGAAGAGACCCAGTACTTC
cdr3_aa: CASRATGAREETQYF

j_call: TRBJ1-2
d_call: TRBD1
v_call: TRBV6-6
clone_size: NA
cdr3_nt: TGTGCCAGCAGTAATGGACAGGGAGGATATGGCTACACCTTC
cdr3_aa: CASSNGQGGYGYTF

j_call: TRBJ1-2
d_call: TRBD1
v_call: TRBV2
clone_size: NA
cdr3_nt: TGTGCCAGCAGGAGGACAGGGACGGCTAACTATGGCTACACCTTC
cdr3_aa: CASRRTGTANYGYTF

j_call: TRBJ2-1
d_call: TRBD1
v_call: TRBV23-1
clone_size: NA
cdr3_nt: TGCGCCAGCAAACCGGGACAGGGGTTTGTCGTTTGGAGGTCGGAGCAGTTCTTC
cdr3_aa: CASKPGQGFVVWRSEQFF

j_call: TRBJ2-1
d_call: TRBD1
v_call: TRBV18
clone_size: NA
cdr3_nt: TGTGCCAGCTCACCACTGGGACAGGACTACAATGAGCAGTTCTTC
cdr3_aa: CASSPLGQDYNEQFF

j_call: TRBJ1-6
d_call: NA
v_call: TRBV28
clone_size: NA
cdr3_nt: TGTGCCAGCAGAGGTGGCAGGTTTTATAATTCACCCCTCCACTTT
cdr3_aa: CASRGGRFYNSPLHF

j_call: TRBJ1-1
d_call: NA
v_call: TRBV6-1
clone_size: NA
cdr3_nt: TGTGCCAGCAGTGAAGTCTTGAAGACAGAAGCTTTCTTT
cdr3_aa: CASSEVLKTEAFF

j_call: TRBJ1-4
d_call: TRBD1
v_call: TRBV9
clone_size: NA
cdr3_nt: TGTGCCAGCAGCGTAGGACAGGGGGTTGGAAAACTGTTTTTT
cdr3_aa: CASSVGQGVGKLFF

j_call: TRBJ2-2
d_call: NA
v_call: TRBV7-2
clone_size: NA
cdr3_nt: TGTGCCAGCAGCTTGGACAGCCTGGCCTATACCGGGGAGCTGTTTTTT
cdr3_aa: CASSLDSLAYTGELFF

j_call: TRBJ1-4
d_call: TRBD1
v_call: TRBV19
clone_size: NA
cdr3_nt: TGTGCCAGTAGTGTACCGGGACAGGGTACTGAAAAACTGTTTTTT
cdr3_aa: CASSVPGQGTEKLFF

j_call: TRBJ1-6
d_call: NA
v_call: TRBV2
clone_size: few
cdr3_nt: TGTGCCAGCAGCCGGTACAGCTATAATTCACCCCTCCACTTT
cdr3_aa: CASSRYSYNSPLHF

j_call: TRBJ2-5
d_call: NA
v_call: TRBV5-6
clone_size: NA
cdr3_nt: TGTGCCAGCAGTTCTGGGAGGACCCAGTACTTC
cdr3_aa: CASSSGRTQYF

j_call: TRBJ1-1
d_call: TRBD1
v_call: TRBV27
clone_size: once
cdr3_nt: TGTGCCAGCAGTCTGGGGCCGGGACAGGGGAACACTGAAGCTTTCTTT
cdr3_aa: CASSLGPGQGNTEAFF

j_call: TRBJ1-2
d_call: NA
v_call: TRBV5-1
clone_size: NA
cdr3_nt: TGCGCCAGCAGAATCGGGGTACCTACTAACTATGGCTACACCTTC
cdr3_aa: CASRIGVPTNYGYTF

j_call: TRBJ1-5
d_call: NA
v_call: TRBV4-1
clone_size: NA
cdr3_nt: TGCGCCAGCAGCTGGACAGTAGCCGGCAATCAGCCCCAGCATTTT
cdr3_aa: CASSWTVAGNQPQHF

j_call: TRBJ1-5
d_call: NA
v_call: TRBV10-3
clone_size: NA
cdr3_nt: TGTGCCATCAGTTACAGTGAGAATCAGCCCCAGCATTTT
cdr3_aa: CAISYSENQPQHF

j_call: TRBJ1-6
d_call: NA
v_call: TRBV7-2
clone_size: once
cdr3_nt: TGTGCCAGCAGCTTCGGTAGACAGCAGACTTCACCCCTCCACTTT
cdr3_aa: CASSFGRQQTSPLHF

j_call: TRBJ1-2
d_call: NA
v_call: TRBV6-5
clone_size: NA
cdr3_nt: TGTGCCAGCAGCAACGGGGTTTTGGGAGGCTACACCTTC
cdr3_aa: CASSNGVLGGYTF

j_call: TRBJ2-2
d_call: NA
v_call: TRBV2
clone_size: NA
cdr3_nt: TGTGCCAGCAAGGCGGGGGCCAACACCGGGGAGCTGTTTTTT
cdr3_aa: CASKAGANTGELFF

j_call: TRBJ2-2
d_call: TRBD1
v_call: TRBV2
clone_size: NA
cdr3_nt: TGTGCCAGCGCCTCAGGGGGCTTCGGGGAGCTGTTTTTT
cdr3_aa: CASASGGFGELFF

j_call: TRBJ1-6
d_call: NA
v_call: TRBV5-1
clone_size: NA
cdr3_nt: TGCGCCAGCAGCTTGGGTGGGCTGGGCAATTCACCCCTCCACTTT
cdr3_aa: CASSLGGLGNSPLHF

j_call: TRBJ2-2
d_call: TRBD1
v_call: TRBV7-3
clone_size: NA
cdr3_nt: TGTGCCAGCAGTCACCGGGACAGTGATACCGGGGAGCTGTTTTTT
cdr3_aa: CASSHRDSDTGELFF

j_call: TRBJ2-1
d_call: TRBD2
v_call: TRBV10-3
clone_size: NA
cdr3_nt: TGTGCCATCAGGGCCCGGGACTATTACAATGAGCAGTTCTTC
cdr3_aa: CAIRARDYYNEQFF

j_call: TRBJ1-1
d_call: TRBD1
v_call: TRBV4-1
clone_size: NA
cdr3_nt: TGCGCCAGCAGCCGAACAGGGGGCAACACTGAAGCTTTCTTT
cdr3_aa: CASSRTGGNTEAFF